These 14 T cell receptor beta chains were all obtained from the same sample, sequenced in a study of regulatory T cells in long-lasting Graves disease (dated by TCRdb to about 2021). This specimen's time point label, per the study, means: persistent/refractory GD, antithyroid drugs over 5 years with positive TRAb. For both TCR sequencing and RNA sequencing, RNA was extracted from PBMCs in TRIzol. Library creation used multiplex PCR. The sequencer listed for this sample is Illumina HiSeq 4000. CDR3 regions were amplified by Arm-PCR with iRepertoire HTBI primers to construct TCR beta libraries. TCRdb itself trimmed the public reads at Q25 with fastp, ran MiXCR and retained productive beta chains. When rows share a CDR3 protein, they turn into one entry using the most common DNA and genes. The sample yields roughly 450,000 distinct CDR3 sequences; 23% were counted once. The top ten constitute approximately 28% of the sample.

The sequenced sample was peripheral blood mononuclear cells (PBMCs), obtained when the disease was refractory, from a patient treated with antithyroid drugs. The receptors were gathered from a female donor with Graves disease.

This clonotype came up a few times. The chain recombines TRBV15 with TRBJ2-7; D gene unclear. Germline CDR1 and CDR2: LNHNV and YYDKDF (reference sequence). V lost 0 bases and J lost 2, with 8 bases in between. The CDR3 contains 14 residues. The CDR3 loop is CATSRETQTYEQYF. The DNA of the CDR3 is TGTGCCACCAGCAGAGAAACTCAGACCTACGAGCAGTACTTC.

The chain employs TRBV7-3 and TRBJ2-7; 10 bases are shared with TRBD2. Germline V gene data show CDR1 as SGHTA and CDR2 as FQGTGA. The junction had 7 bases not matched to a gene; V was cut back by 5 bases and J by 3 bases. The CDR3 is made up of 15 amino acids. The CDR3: CASSDGTSAHYEQYF. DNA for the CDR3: TGTGCCAGCAGCGACGGGACTAGCGCGCACTACGAGCAGTACTTC.

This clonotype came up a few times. In nucleotides, the CDR3 is TGTGCCAGCAGTTACTCACCTCCGCGCTACACCTTC. It is translated as CASSYSPPRYTF. V gene TRBV6-2 or TRBV6-3 combines with J gene TRBJ1-2; D is unresolved. This CDR3 contains 12 residues. Trimming took off 0 bases at V and 9 bases at J, with 8 bases between the two ends. CDR1 and CDR2 (germline): MNHEY, SVGEGT.

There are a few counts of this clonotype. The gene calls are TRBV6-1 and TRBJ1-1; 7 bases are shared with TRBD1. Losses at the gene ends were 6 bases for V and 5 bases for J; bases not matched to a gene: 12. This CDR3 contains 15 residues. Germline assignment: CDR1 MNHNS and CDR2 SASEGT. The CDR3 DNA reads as TGTGCCAGCAGAGATTCCGACAGGGATTGGACTGAAGCTTTCTTT. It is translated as CASRDSDRDWTEAFF.

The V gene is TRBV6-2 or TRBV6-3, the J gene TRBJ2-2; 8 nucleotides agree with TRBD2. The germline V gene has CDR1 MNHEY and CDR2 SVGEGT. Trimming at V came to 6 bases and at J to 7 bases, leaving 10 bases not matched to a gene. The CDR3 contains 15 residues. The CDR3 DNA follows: TGTGCCAGCAGCCAAACGGGACTAGTACACGGGGAGCTGTTTTTT. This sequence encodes CASSQTGLVHGELFF.

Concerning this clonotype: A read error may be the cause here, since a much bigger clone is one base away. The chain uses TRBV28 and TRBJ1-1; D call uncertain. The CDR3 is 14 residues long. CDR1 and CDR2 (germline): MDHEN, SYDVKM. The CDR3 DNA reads TGTGTCAGCAGTTTAAATGCAGGGAACACTGAAGCTTTCTTT. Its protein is CVSSLNAGNTEAFF.

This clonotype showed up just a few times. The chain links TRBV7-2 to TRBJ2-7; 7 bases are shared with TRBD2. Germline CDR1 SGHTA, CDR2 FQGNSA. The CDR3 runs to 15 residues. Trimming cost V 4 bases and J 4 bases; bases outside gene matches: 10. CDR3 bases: TGTGCCAGCAGCTCAACAGCGGGGCGGCTATACGAGCAGTACTTC. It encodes CASSSTAGRLYEQYF.

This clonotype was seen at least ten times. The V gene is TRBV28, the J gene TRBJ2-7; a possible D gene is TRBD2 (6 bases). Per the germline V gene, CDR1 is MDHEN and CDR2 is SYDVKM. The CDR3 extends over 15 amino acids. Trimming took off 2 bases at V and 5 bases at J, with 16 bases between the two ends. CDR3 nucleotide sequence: TGTGCCAGCAGTTTAACGGGAGTGGCGGGCGACGAGCAGTACTTC. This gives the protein CASSLTGVAGDEQYF. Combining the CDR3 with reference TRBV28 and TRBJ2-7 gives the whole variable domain DVKVTQSSRYLVKRTGEKVFLECVQDMDHENMFWYRQDPGLGLRLIYFSYDVKMKEKGDIPEGYSVSREKKERFSLILESASTNQTSMYLCASSLTGVAGDEQYFGPGTRLTVT.

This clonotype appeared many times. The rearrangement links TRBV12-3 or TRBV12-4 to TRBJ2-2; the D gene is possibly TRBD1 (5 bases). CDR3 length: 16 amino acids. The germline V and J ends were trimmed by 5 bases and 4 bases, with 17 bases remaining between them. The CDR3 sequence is CASSGLDISATGELFF. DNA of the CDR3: TGTGCCAGCAGTGGCCTGGACATCTCGGCCACCGGGGAGCTGTTTTTT.

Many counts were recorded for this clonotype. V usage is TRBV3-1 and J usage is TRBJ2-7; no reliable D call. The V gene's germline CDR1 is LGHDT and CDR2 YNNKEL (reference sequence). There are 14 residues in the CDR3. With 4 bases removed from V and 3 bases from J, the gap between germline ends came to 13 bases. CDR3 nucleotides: TGTGCCAGCAGCCGCCAAGGTAACTTCTACGAGCAGTACTTC. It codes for CASSRQGNFYEQYF.

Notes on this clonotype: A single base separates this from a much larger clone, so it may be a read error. CDR3 protein: CASSETRGVTGELFF. The CDR3 DNA reads TGTGCCAGCAGTGAGACAAGGGGGGTCACCGGGGAGCTGTTTTTT. V and J are TRBV6-2 or TRBV6-3 and TRBJ2-2; perhaps D is TRBD1 or TRBD2 (6 bases each). Germline V gene lookup returns CDR1 MNHEY and CDR2 SVGEGT. Trimming took 5 bases from V and 4 from J, leaving 14 bases between them. CDR3 size: 15 residues.

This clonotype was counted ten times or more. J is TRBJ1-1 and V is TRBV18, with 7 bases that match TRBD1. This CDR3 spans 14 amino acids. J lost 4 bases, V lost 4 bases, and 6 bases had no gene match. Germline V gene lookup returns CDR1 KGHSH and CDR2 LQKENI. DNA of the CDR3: TGTGCCAGCTCACGACAGGGCGGTGGCACTGAAGCTTTCTTT. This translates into CASSRQGGGTEAFF. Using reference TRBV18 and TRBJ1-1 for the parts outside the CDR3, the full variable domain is NAGVMQNPRHLVRRRGQEARLRCSPMKGHSHVYWYRQLPEEGLKFMVYLQKENIIDESGMPKERFSAEFPKEGPSILRIQQVVRGDSAAYFCASSRQGGGTEAFFGQGTRLTVV.

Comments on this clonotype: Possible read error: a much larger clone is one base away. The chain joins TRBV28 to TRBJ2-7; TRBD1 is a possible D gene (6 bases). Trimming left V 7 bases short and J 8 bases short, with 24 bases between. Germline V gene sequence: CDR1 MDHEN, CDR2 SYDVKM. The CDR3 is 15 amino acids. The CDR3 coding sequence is TGTGCCAGCACGCAGGACAGATACCTCCCTTACAAGCAGTACTTC. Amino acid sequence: CASTQDRYLPYKQYF.

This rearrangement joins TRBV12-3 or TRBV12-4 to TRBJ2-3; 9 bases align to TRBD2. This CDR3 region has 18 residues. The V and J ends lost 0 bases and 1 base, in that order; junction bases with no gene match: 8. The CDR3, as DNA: TGTGCCAGCAGTTTAGCCCCTCTAGCGGGGCCCCGCACAGATACGCAGTATTTT. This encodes CASSLAPLAGPRTDTQYF.